This TCR beta chain was recorded in a study of T cell responses to AZD1222 COVID-19 vaccine. About the research overall: Second-dose intervals near 4 or 12 weeks were combined. Findings and caveats of the study: Compared with day 0, the breadth and depth of the Spike-specific TCR repertoire rose significantly after two doses of AZD1222. The peak T cell response came first, and repertoires were sampled only after it.

This CDR3 comprises 11 residues. Between the trimmed V and J ends, which lost 5 bases and 3 bases, there was a span of 5 bases. As for this clone: No antigen is known for it.

This table comes from immunoSEQ multiplex PCR, and its TCRdb copy is limited to in-frame clones, with some not included. The sample records more than 250,000 clones, 85% to 95% being singletons. The chain combines TRBV12-3 or TRBV12-4 with TRBJ2-7; D is unclear. This TCR came from an adult in good health. This material consisted of peripheral blood, taken on day 0 of AZD1222 vaccination. CDR3 loop: CASSGNYEQYF. CDR3 nucleotide sequence: TGTGCCAGCAGTGGGAACTACGAGCAGTACTTC.